The 10 T cell receptor beta chains presented below share a single source sample, sequenced in a study of regulatory T cells in long-lasting Graves disease. HTBI primers from iRepertoire and Arm-PCR of CDR3 regions yielded the TCR beta libraries. TCRdb recomputed calls from the multiplex PCR reads with MiXCR, one row per CDR3 protein. This table holds approximately 400,000 distinct CDR3 sequences, less than 20% found once. The time point is: newly diagnosed GD, antithyroid drugs for less than 3 months. The TCR library used RNA extracted from PBMCs. This specimen consisted of peripheral blood mononuclear cells (PBMCs), obtained at new diagnosis, from a patient treated with antithyroid drugs. Receptor source: a female donor with Graves disease.

This clonotype is medium-sized (0.01 to 0.1%) by share. The chain has TRBV7-6 and TRBJ2-2; tentative D call: TRBD2 (6 bases). The CDR3 has 17 amino acids. Germline assignment: CDR1 SGHVS and CDR2 FNYEAQ. Trimming took 2 bases from V and 0 from J, leaving 13 bases between them. Here the CDR3 DNA reads TGTGCCAGCAGCTTATGGCGGGGTCAGACGAACACCGGGGAGCTGTTTTTT. It is translated as CASSLWRGQTNTGELFF.

This clonotype was observed at least ten times. The V call is TRBV5-1, the J call TRBJ2-7, with D tentatively TRBD1 (5 bases). The germline gives CDR1 SGHRS, CDR2 YFSETQ. The CDR3 sequence is 12 residues long. Trimming stripped 2 bases from V and 6 bases from J, with 9 bases between. CDR3 nucleotides: TGCGCCAGCAGCTTAGGGGCGGCCGAGCAGTACTTC. This sequence encodes CASSLGAAEQYF.

This clonotype was recorded at least ten times. CDR3 coding DNA: TGTGCCAGCACACCCCCCCCCGGGGATACGCAGTATTTT. Amino acids: CASTPPPGDTQYF. The chain couples TRBV7-2 to TRBJ2-3, with unresolved D. CDR1 is SGHTA and CDR2 is FQGNSA in the germline V gene. The germline V and J ends were trimmed by 7 bases and 6 bases, with 14 bases remaining between them. The CDR3 is 13 amino acids.

This clonotype has a handful of counts. The germline gene is not matched at one end of the junction; a read error may be the cause. The chain employs TRBV25-1 and TRBJ1-2; no reliable D call. The CDR3 has 15 amino acids. Germline CDR1 reads MGHDK; CDR2 reads SYGVNS. CDR3 in DNA: TGTGCCAGCAGTGTCGGGCCCGAGAGAGGCTATGCCTACACCTTC. Its translation is CASSVGPERGYAYTF.

This clonotype was recorded at least ten times. The DNA for the CDR3 is TGCGCCAGCAGCCAAAACGTCGGGACAGCAATTTCACCCCTCCACTTT. It yields the protein CASSQNVGTAISPLHF. The rearrangement links TRBV4-1 to TRBJ1-6; 7 bases fit TRBD1. The CDR3 extends over 16 amino acids. Trimming took 2 bases from V and 9 from J; bases not matched to a gene: 10. Germline CDR1 MGHRA, CDR2 YSYEKL.

This rearrangement joins TRBV7-3 to TRBJ2-2; D is perhaps TRBD1 (5 bases). CDR1 and CDR2 (germline): SGHTA, FQGTGA. The CDR3 contains 12 residues. V lost 9 bases and J lost 6, with 11 bases in between. For the CDR3, the DNA is TGTGCCAGTGGGAAAGGGGCCGGGGAGCTGTTTTTT. Translating it yields CASGKGAGELFF.

This clonotype was seen ten or more times. The chain couples TRBV20-1 to TRBJ1-5, with a weak D call TRBD1 (5 bases). Germline values: CDR1 DFQATT, CDR2 SNEGSKA (reference sequence). V was shortened by 4 bases and J by 6 bases, with 16 bases between the two germline ends. The CDR3 loop spans 14 amino acids. The CDR3 nucleotides are TGCAGTGCTATCTCGGGGAGGGGCAGTCAGCCCCAGCATTTT. Protein sequence: CSAISGRGSQPQHF.

This clonotype showed up many times. V is TRBV30 and J is TRBJ1-1; 9 bases match TRBD1. Germline V lookup: CDR1 GTSNPN, CDR2 SVGIG (reference sequence). The CDR3 has 13 residues. Unmatched junction bases numbered 6, after V lost 8 bases and J lost 2 bases. The CDR3 region is CAADRGENTEAFF. The CDR3 bases are TGTGCCGCAGACAGGGGGGAAAACACTGAAGCTTTCTTT.

This clonotype was seen repeatedly, ten times or more. The gene calls are TRBV2 and TRBJ2-5; tentatively, D is TRBD1 or TRBD2 (5 bases each). Germline V gene sequence: CDR1 SNHLY, CDR2 FYNNEI. V was clipped by 7 bases and J by 6 bases, with 12 bases between them. This CDR3 contains 12 residues. Here the CDR3 reads CASKEGPQTQYF. The CDR3 nucleotides are TGTGCCAGCAAAGAGGGACCCCAGACCCAGTACTTC.

In this sample, this clonotype turned up a few times. The genes are TRBV5-4 and TRBJ2-3; D perhaps matches TRBD2 (6 bases). CDR3 length: 17 amino acids. The germline V and J ends were trimmed by 0 bases and 5 bases, with 19 bases remaining between them. Germline CDR1 SGHNT, CDR2 YYREEE (reference sequence). CDR3 DNA sequence: TGTGCCAGCAGCTTGGGAGCTCTGCGGGGTGGGAAAGATACGCAGTATTTT. This translates into CASSLGALRGGKDTQYF.